This record looks at one TCR beta chain sequence and its context. The V gene lost 4 bases and the J gene lost 4 bases, with 23 bases spanning the gap. This CDR3 comprises 18 residues. This sample was included in a study of regulatory T cells in long-lasting Graves disease. According to the study, TCR beta libraries were built with iRepertoire HTBI primers and CDR3-region Arm-PCR. Study processing details: Identified across the samples were over 50 TRBV segments and roughly 14 TRBJ segments. TCRdb re-called the multiplex PCR reads through MiXCR, storing one row per CDR3 protein. The V and J calls here are based on TCRdb, not the publication. Among hundreds of thousands of distinct CDR3 sequences listed, approximately 15% were seen once. Time point given: newly diagnosed GD, antithyroid drugs for less than 3 months. With RNA extracted from PBMCs as input, the TCR library was made. The same specimen was also included in a second study, on T cells in Graves' hyperthyroidism and ophthalmopathy. From that report: Researchers report that a 13 V-J model separated ophthalmopathy from stable hyperthyroidism.

The sequence was collected from a man younger than 40 with Graves disease. The sample in question was peripheral blood mononuclear cells (PBMCs), obtained at new diagnosis, from a patient treated with antithyroid drugs. The V gene is TRBV12-3 or TRBV12-4, the J gene TRBJ2-1; D might be TRBD1 or TRBD2, each matching 5 bases. Written as DNA, the CDR3 is TGTGCCAGCAGTTCCGTTGGGGCCGGGGTGACCAGATACAATGAGCAGTTCTTC. Translating gives CASSSVGAGVTRYNEQFF.